This TCR beta chain originates from a study of identical twins (dated by TCRdb to the mid-2010s). The study in broad terms: To test whether fetal clonotypes persist, the study used deep sequencing on TCR alpha and beta repertoires from monozygotic twins, unrelated adults of various ages, and cord blood. Replicate twin experiments were performed at different times using different library preparation protocols to rule out contamination.

Points the paper makes about the study in general: Because the same donors could not be followed over many years, the conclusions relied on cross-sectional statistical analysis. Excess twin sharing in beta out-of-frame sequences was weaker because fewer shared sequences lowered the signal-to-noise ratio. Invariant T cells such as MAIT and iNKT could partly confound zero-insertion analyses, although diverse VJ usage argued against such confounding for most clonotypes. Compared with coincidental sharing between unrelated individuals, an excess of low generation-probability sequences was observed among out-of-frame TCR alpha sequences shared between twins. Fewer insertions were carried by abundant cord blood beta clonotypes; a weaker similar trend was observed in young adult naive repertoires, while no such trend was observed in memory repertoires. Out-of-frame TCR alpha sharing in monozygotic twins was systematically underestimated by recombination models, whereas sharing between unrelated individuals was in agreement with the recombination models.

The CDR3 contains 15 residues, cysteine and phenylalanine counted. The CDR3 DNA has 45 bases and is translated from base 1. V is trimmed back by 4 bases and J by 10 bases, and the junction contains 10 bases that no gene match accounts for. The method behind the library was 5' RACE. The data were produced on an Illumina HiSeq 2000. Template switching added a universal primer binding site, and the final cDNA carried a unique molecular identifier that allowed TCR cDNA molecules to be counted accurately. First-strand cDNA for TCR alpha and beta chains was synthesized from specific primers in the conserved constant-segment region. To control for contamination, each cDNA library was double barcoded with a SMART-Mk sample barcode plus Illumina barcodes. TruSeq adapter sequences, together with Illumina sample barcodes, were added in two successive PCR steps. The TCR alpha and beta cDNA libraries were sequenced on the Illumina HiSeq platform using custom primers. Under the source paper's analysis protocol: MiGEC processed the raw reads to extract unique molecular identifiers, while MiXCR was used to determine the CDR3 positions. Recombination models were inferred per individual with the repgenHMM and IGoR tools using an EM algorithm. The analysis of shared clonotypes was done with the tcR package in R, with sharing normalized by the product of cloneset sizes. To study raw recombination without the effects of thymic and clonal selection, out-of-frame nonproductive sequences were analyzed. The raw public reads went through TCRdb reprocessing: fastp at Q25, MiXCR clone calling, in-frame beta chains kept. Every distinct CDR3 protein forms one entry, paired with its most common genes and DNA. These V and J calls derive from TCRdb rather than the authors' analysis. The table for this sample lists about 240,000 distinct CDR3 sequences; approximately 11% of them were counted only once. The top ten clonotypes cover roughly 4% of the sample.

Of note for this clonotype: Its antigen is unknown. Base qualities are missing; no much larger clone stands one base away.

All donors were healthy Caucasians. The twin cohort consisted of three pairs of female monozygotic twins, all aged roughly 18 to 29 years. Miltenyi CD45RO+ enrichment and human naive T-cell isolation kits were used to isolate memory (CD45RO+) and naive T cells from PBMC. This sample was also put to use in a study of yellow fever vaccine responses in identical twins. In that second paper, the authors write: The T cell response to vaccination in identical twins was reported by the authors to appear partly convergent and partly personalized. The study precisely tracked vaccine-responding T cell clones in identical twins.

The sample taken for sequencing was memory (CD45RO+) T cells sorted from blood. What this sample's cell subset or site label stands for: CD45RO+ enriched T cells. This clonotype was sampled from a young woman in good health. The chain was built from TRBV12-3 or TRBV12-4 and TRBJ1-6, with 7 junctional bases fitting TRBD1. CDR3 reads: CASSYAGTEGSPLHF. The nucleotides are TGTGCCAGCAGTTATGCCGGGACAGAGGGCTCACCCCTCCACTTT.